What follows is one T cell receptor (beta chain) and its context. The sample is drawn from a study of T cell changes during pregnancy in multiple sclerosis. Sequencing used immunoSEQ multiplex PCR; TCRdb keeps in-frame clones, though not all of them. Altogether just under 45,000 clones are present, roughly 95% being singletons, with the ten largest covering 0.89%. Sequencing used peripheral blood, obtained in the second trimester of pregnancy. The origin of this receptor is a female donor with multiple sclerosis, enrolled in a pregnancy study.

As DNA, the CDR3 is TGTGCCAGCCACCGTGGCTTAAACACCGGGGAGCTGTTTTTT. As protein: CASHRGLNTGELFF. The chain employs TRBV6-6 and TRBJ2-2; no definite D call. V was clipped by 8 bases and J by 2 bases, with 12 bases between them. Germline loops: CDR1 MNHNY, CDR2 SVGAGI (reference sequence). The CDR3 is 14 residues long.